The source of this T cell receptor (beta chain) is a study of T cell repertoires in cytomegalovirus infection. As for the study in general: Public TCR beta signatures marked donors with CMV infection and the matching HLA.

One entry per CDR3 protein results from TCRdb running MiXCR on the reads. The data hold some 100,000 distinct CDR3 sequences, with roughly a quarter observed a single time. The CDR3 spans 13 residues. Germline V gene sequence: CDR1 MDHEN, CDR2 SYDVKM. Trimming shortened V by 6 bases and J by 8 bases, and 14 bases separated the two germline ends. This clonotype showed up just a few times. The antigen remains undetermined. Findings and caveats of the study: In two of eight donors, the top clonotype was HLA-C-restricted CMV-specific. Carriers of CMV plus the relevant HLA were identified by cumulative public TCR beta family frequency.

The V and J genes are TRBV28 and TRBJ2-1; tentative D call: TRBD1 (7 bases). This TCR came from a human donor in good health (CMV status not recorded). Some clones in this sample may be carry-over from other donors' samples. The sequencing input was CD8+ T cells from PBMCs. CDR3 DNA: TGTGCCAGCAGAGGGCAGGGGGGCTATGAGCAGTTCTTC. The encoded protein is CASRGQGGYEQFF.